The 4 T cell receptor beta chains below come from one sample, sequenced in a study of identical twins. MiXCR, run by TCRdb on the 5' RACE reads, gives a single entry per CDR3 protein. The data show 1,800,000 or so distinct CDR3 sequences, 25% to 35% seen once. The specimen sequenced was cord blood. The source of these receptors is a newborn girl in good health.

J is TRBJ1-1 and V is TRBV18, with D possibly TRBD1 on 6 matching bases. Looked up from germline, CDR1 is KGHSH and CDR2 is LQKENI. V gave up 2 bases and J gave up 3 bases, with 16 bases separating them. The CDR3 sequence is 16 residues long. The CDR3 DNA reads as TGTGCCAGCTCACCATTTATGGGGGGCATGGACACTGAAGCTTTCTTT. Translation gives CASSPFMGGMDTEAFF.

This clonotype came up a few times. The chain combines TRBV12-3 or TRBV12-4 with TRBJ2-3; TRBD1 agrees at 7 bases. Trimming removed 2 bases from V and 2 bases from J; junction bases left unmatched: 4. The CDR3 is 15 residues long. CDR3 in amino acids: CASSLYDRATDTQYF. DNA for the CDR3: TGTGCCAGCAGTTTATACGACAGGGCCACAGATACGCAGTATTTT.

This chain joins TRBV5-1 and TRBJ2-7, with 10 bases fitting TRBD2. This CDR3 spans 15 amino acids. Germline V gene data show CDR1 as SGHRS and CDR2 as YFSETQ. The ends lost 3 bases at V and 1 base at J; junction bases unmatched: 4. CDR3 DNA sequence: TGCGCCAGCAGCTACCTAGCGGGGGATTCCTACGAGCAGTACTTC. Amino acids: CASSYLAGDSYEQYF.

The chain uses TRBV7-9 and TRBJ1-1; no clear D. The CDR3 covers 13 residues. Germline CDR1 reads SEHNR; CDR2 reads FQNEAQ (reference sequence). Trimming stripped 2 bases from V and 3 bases from J, with 7 bases between. The CDR3 sequence is CASSLMLDTEAFF. In DNA, the CDR3 is TGTGCCAGCAGCTTAATGCTTGACACTGAAGCTTTCTTT.